These 9 T cell receptor beta chains originate from one sample sequenced in a study of prognosis after radiotherapy for stage I lung cancer. The TCR beta CDR3 region was amplified from genomic DNA, with two rounds of multiplex PCR being used for the amplification. The first PCR round targeted every TRBV and TRBJ gene with specific primers. TCRdb re-derived calls from the multiplex PCR reads in MiXCR, one entry per CDR3 protein. The sample includes 14,000 or so distinct CDR3 sequences, around 40% seen only once; the top ten take about 40%. The sample was PBMCs, taken before or after stereotactic body radiation therapy (not recorded which). These receptors were obtained from a donor at least 50 years old with non-small cell lung cancer.

To note about this clonotype: Possible read error: a much larger clone is one base away. The rearrangement links TRBV7-6 to TRBJ1-4, with 7 nucleotides matching TRBD1. This CDR3 is 13 amino acids long. Germline loops: CDR1 SGHVS, CDR2 FNYEAQ. CDR3 DNA sequence: TGTACCAGCAAGGGAGGGGGCCGGGAAAAACTGTTTTTT. It is translated as CTSKGGGREKLFF. The full variable domain, with the rest looked up from reference TRBV7-6 and TRBJ1-4, is GAGVSQSPRYKVTKRGQDVALRCDPISGHVSLYWYRQALGQGPEFLTYFNYEAQQDKSGLPNDRFSAERPEGSISTLTIQRTEQRDSAMYRCTSKGGGREKLFFGSGTQLSVL.

This clonotype showed up many times. The rearrangement uses TRBV6-1 and TRBJ1-5; 9 bases are a match to TRBD1. Germline V gene data show CDR1 as MNHNS and CDR2 as SASEGT. The ends lost 3 bases at V and 0 bases at J; junction bases unmatched: 3. The CDR3 is made up of 16 amino acids. The CDR3 is CASSDLTGGSNQPQHF. DNA for the CDR3: TGTGCCAGCAGTGACCTGACAGGGGGTAGCAATCAGCCCCAGCATTTT.

Comments on this clonotype: With only one base between it and a far larger clone, this is likely a read error. This chain connects TRBV12-3 or TRBV12-4 to TRBJ2-7; unclear D gene. The CDR3 extends over 16 amino acids. Trimming took 0 bases from V and 7 from J, leaving 19 bases between them. The chain's CDR3 is CASSLALTSSYNEQYF. For the CDR3, the DNA is TGTGCCAGCAGTTTAGCTCTAACGAGCTCCTACAATGAGCAGTACTTC.

This clonotype was seen many times. The V and J genes are TRBV19 and TRBJ1-1; D ambiguous. The CDR3 spans 16 residues. Per the germline V gene, CDR1 is LNHDA and CDR2 is SQIVND (reference sequence). Trimming removed 6 bases from V and 5 bases from J, with 22 bases in between. CDR3 in DNA: TGTGCCAGTAGGCCCTCGACAAGGACCTCGAGGACTGAAGCTTTCTTT. Protein product: CASRPSTRTSRTEAFF.

Ten or more counts support this clonotype. The chain employs TRBV5-1 and TRBJ1-1; D may be TRBD1 (6 bases). The V gene lost 0 bases and the J gene lost 6 bases, with 24 bases spanning the gap. CDR3 size: 18 residues. Germline assignment: CDR1 SGHRS and CDR2 YFSETQ. The CDR3 region is CASSLGGGGFVDRSEAFF. The CDR3 DNA sequence: TGCGCCAGCAGCTTGGGAGGTGGGGGCTTCGTCGATAGGTCTGAAGCTTTCTTT.

This clonotype was seen at least ten times. The V gene is TRBV5-6, the J gene TRBJ1-1; D ambiguous. Germline assignment: CDR1 SGHDT and CDR2 YYEEEE. The CDR3 length is 16 residues. V lost 4 bases and J 1 base, leaving 17 bases between the germline ends. CDR3 nucleotides: TGTGCCAGCAGCCCTCTCCGACTGGTAACGAACACTGAAGCTTTCTTT. It yields the protein CASSPLRLVTNTEAFF.

The chain combines TRBV6-1 with TRBJ2-7, with TRBD2 as a possible D gene (5 bases). CDR3 size: 17 residues. CDR1 is MNHNS, CDR2 SASEGT, per germline. Trimming cost V 3 bases and J 2 bases, with 20 bases left between them. The CDR3 DNA sequence: TGTGCCAGCAGTGAGGAGTGGGGAAGGGCTAGCCCCTACGAGCAGTACGTC. This encodes CASSEEWGRASPYEQYV.

This clonotype came up many times. The CDR3 DNA follows: TGTGCCACCAGCAGGGTCGGGACTAGCAAAGAGACCCAGTACTTC. This codes for CATSRVGTSKETQYF. The chain employs TRBV15 and TRBJ2-5, with TRBD2 matching 9 bases. From germline, CDR1 is LNHNV and CDR2 YYDKDF (reference sequence). This CDR3 spans 15 amino acids. J was trimmed by 3 bases and V by 3 bases; bases with no gene match: 5.

Points on this clonotype: An end of the junction does not agree with germline; a read error may underlie this. This chain connects TRBV28 to TRBJ1-5; possibly TRBD1 for D (6 bases). Looked up from germline, CDR1 is MDHEN and CDR2 is SYDVKM. The CDR3 is made up of 15 amino acids. This CDR3 reads CASSSTGLGNKPQHF. As DNA, the CDR3 is TGTGCCAGCAGTTCCACAGGGTTGGGCAATAAGCCCCAGCATTTT.